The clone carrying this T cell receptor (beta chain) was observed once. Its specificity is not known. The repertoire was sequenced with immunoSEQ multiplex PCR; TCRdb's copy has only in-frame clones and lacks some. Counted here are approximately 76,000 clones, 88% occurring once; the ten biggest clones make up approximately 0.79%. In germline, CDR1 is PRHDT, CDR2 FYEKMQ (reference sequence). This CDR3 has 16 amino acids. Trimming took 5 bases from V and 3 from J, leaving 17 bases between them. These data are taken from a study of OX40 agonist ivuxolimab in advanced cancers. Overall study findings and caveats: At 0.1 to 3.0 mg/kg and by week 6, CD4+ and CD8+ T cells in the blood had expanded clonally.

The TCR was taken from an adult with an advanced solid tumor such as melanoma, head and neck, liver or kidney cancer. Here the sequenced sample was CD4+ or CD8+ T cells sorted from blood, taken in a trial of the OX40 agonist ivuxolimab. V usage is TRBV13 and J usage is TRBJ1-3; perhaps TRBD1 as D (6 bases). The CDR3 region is CASSKKPRGIGNTIYF. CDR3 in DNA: TGTGCCAGCAGCAAAAAACCCAGGGGAATTGGAAACACCATATATTTT.